Listed here are 16 T cell receptor beta chains from one sample, sequenced in a study of blood T cells in healthy people across ages. With a J-beta primer mix and a sample-barcoded 5' primer, a second PCR ran roughly 7 to 11 cycles. One entry per CDR3 protein results from TCRdb running MiXCR on the 5' RACE reads. The sample lists roughly 1,100,000 distinct CDR3 sequences, 20% to 25% seen once, with about 0.72% in the top ten. This same sample was also part of a study on T cells of mothers and their children.

Material: blood. These receptors were obtained from a girl aged 2-15 years in good health.

This clonotype was seen only a few times. The chain recombines TRBV4-3 with TRBJ1-5; the match to TRBD1 covers 9 bases. Germline CDR1 is LGHNA and CDR2 is YSLEER. Germline trimming cut 0 bases from V and 6 bases from J; bases unmatched to any gene: 3. There are 15 residues in the CDR3. The CDR3 DNA follows: TGCGCCAGCAGCCAAGACGGACAGGGGAGTCAGCCCCAGCATTTT. It translates to CASSQDGQGSQPQHF.

This clonotype occurred a few times. The V and J genes are TRBV4-1 and TRBJ1-6; D unclear. The germline V gene has CDR1 MGHRA and CDR2 YSYEKL. The length of the CDR3 is 15 residues. Trimming stripped 5 bases from V and 7 bases from J, with 15 bases between. CDR3 sequence: CASSEGYSGNSPLHF. The CDR3 nucleotides are TGCGCCAGCAGCGAAGGCTATTCGGGGAATTCACCCCTCCACTTT.

This clonotype occurred a few times. The DNA of the CDR3 is TGTGCCAGCAGCCCCCAAACTACCGGGGAGCTGTTTTTT. Amino acid sequence: CASSPQTTGELFF. This chain links TRBV9 with TRBJ2-2, with D uncertain. The germline CDR1 and CDR2 sequences are SGDLS and YYNGEE. The germline V and J ends were trimmed by 4 bases and 5 bases, with 9 bases remaining between them. The CDR3 runs 13 residues.

This clonotype appeared a few times. This rearrangement joins TRBV12-3 or TRBV12-4 to TRBJ2-7; possibly TRBD1 or TRBD2 for D (6 bases each). This CDR3 is 15 amino acids long. Trimming stripped 3 bases from V and 0 bases from J, with 12 bases between. The CDR3 DNA sequence: TGTGCCAGCAGTTTGAGGGGGGATTCCTCCTACGAGCAGTACTTC. Protein sequence: CASSLRGDSSYEQYF.

The chain employs TRBV7-9 and TRBJ1-6; D is perhaps TRBD1 (6 bases). The CDR3 consists of 13 residues. The V end was cut by 5 bases, the J end by 8 bases, with 10 bases between. CDR1 is SEHNR, CDR2 FQNEAQ, per germline (reference sequence). CDR3 region: CASSVHRDSPLHF. In DNA form, the CDR3 reads TGTGCCAGCAGCGTCCACAGGGATTCACCCCTCCACTTT.

The chain is built from TRBV5-1 and TRBJ2-7; D tentatively reads TRBD1 or TRBD2 (5 bases each). Between the trimmed V and J ends, which lost 0 bases and 3 bases, there was a span of 19 bases. This CDR3 is built from 17 residues. From germline, CDR1 is SGHRS and CDR2 YFSETQ. The CDR3 here is CASSLVAGANPNYEQYF. CDR3 bases: TGCGCCAGCAGCTTGGTTGCCGGGGCTAACCCAAACTACGAGCAGTACTTC.

This clonotype has a handful of counts. V is TRBV14 and J is TRBJ2-1; possible D gene TRBD2, 6 bases. From germline, CDR1 is SGHDN and CDR2 FVKESK. The V and J ends lost 4 bases and 2 bases respectively, with 12 bases between them. The CDR3 extends over 15 amino acids. The CDR3 nucleotides are TGTGCCAGCAGCCTTAGCGGTCGCCCCTACAATGAGCAGTTCTTC. This codes for CASSLSGRPYNEQFF.

The chain joins TRBV19 to TRBJ2-7; D is perhaps TRBD1 (6 bases). The CDR3 contains 13 residues. CDR1 is LNHDA and CDR2 is SQIVND in the germline V gene (reference sequence). The V gene lost 8 bases and the J gene lost 6 bases, with 17 bases spanning the gap. The CDR3 sequence: CASAPGTILEQYF. DNA of the CDR3: TGTGCCAGTGCACCAGGGACAATACTCGAGCAGTACTTC.

This clonotype occurred a few times. The V call is TRBV7-2, the J call TRBJ2-2; a weak D match, TRBD2 (6 bases). In germline, CDR1 is SGHTA, CDR2 FQGNSA. The V gene lost 7 bases and the J gene lost 6 bases, with 15 bases spanning the gap. CDR3 length equals 14 residues. CDR3 in amino acids: CASTHLWGAGELFF. For the CDR3, the DNA is TGTGCCAGCACCCATCTGTGGGGGGCCGGGGAGCTGTTTTTT.

A few counts support this clonotype. Written as DNA, the CDR3 is TGCAGCGTTGTTTTAGCGGGAGGGGTAGAGACCCAGTACTTC. It encodes CSVVLAGGVETQYF. The V and J genes are TRBV29-1 and TRBJ2-5, with 11 bases aligning to TRBD2. V gave up 4 bases and J gave up 4 bases; unmatched junction bases: 5. Germline values: CDR1 SQVTM, CDR2 ANQGSEA. CDR3 length: 14 residues.

This clonotype has more than one count but fewer than ten. V gene TRBV7-2 combines with J gene TRBJ2-3; 8 bases agree with TRBD2. The CDR3 spans 15 residues. V shed 5 bases, J shed 4 bases, and the junction held 8 bases outside the gene matches. CDR1 and CDR2 (germline): SGHTA, FQGNSA. CDR3 loop: CASSPSGRISDTQYF. The CDR3 region has the DNA TGTGCCAGCAGCCCCAGCGGGAGAATATCAGATACGCAGTATTTT.

The chain combines TRBV20-1 with TRBJ1-3, with a weak D call TRBD1 (6 bases). The CDR3 totals 14 residues. Trimming removed 0 bases from V and 4 bases from J, with 10 bases in between. Germline assignment: CDR1 DFQATT and CDR2 SNEGSKA (reference sequence). The CDR3 DNA follows: TGCAGTGCTAGAGATCAGGGGCCAGGAAACACCATATATTTT. Translation gives CSARDQGPGNTIYF.

The chain uses TRBV29-1 and TRBJ2-7; maybe TRBD1 (6 bases). Germline assignment: CDR1 SQVTM and CDR2 ANQGSEA. The CDR3 extends over 14 amino acids. V lost 0 bases and J 0 bases, leaving 9 bases between the germline ends. The CDR3: CSVEEGAISYEQYF. CDR3 nucleotide sequence: TGCAGCGTTGAAGAGGGGGCCATCTCCTACGAGCAGTACTTC.

The chain couples TRBV6-6 to TRBJ2-1, with D maybe TRBD1 (5 bases). V dropped 2 bases and J dropped 5 bases, with 13 bases sitting between them. This CDR3 is built from 15 residues. Germline loops: CDR1 MNHNY, CDR2 SVGAGI (reference sequence). The CDR3 is CASSYSFGADNEQFF. DNA of the CDR3: TGTGCCAGCAGTTACAGCTTTGGGGCAGACAATGAGCAGTTCTTC.

This clonotype showed up many times. V and J are TRBV12-3 or TRBV12-4 and TRBJ2-7, with TRBD1 identical over 9 bases. This CDR3 contains 13 residues. V shed 5 bases and J 5 bases; nucleotides not matched to a gene: 4. In DNA, the CDR3 is TGTGCCAGCAGTCCGGGACAGGGCCACGAGCAGTACTTC. Translating it yields CASSPGQGHEQYF.

This clonotype was observed once. The chain links TRBV18 to TRBJ2-6; D might be TRBD1 (6 bases). The CDR3 is 18 residues long. Germline assignment: CDR1 KGHSH and CDR2 LQKENI. V gave up 8 bases and J gave up 1 base, with 21 bases separating them. CDR3 protein: CASHGDKPNLSGANVLTF. DNA for the CDR3: TGTGCCAGCCACGGGGACAAACCAAACCTATCTGGGGCCAACGTCCTGACTTTC. The full variable domain, its missing parts supplied by reference TRBV18 and TRBJ2-6, is NAGVMQNPRHLVRRRGQEARLRCSPMKGHSHVYWYRQLPEEGLKFMVYLQKENIIDESGMPKERFSAEFPKEGPSILRIQQVVRGDSAAYFCASHGDKPNLSGANVLTFGAGSRLTVL.